This entry lists 27 T cell receptor beta chains sequenced from one sample in a study of blood T cell repertoires in COVID-19. Sequenced by immunoSEQ multiplex PCR; TCRdb stores in-frame clones only, minus some. This sample carries some 160,000 clones, 85% of them seen once, and the ten largest clones take approximately 8.1%. The sample taken for sequencing was peripheral blood. Source of these receptors: a woman at least 80 years old with COVID-19, enrolled during active disease.

The chain joins TRBV28 to TRBJ1-1; 7 bases agree with TRBD1. The V gene end was trimmed by 6 bases and the J gene end by 7 bases; junction bases not matched to a gene: 8. From germline, CDR1 is MDHEN and CDR2 SYDVKM. The CDR3 spans 13 residues. Here the CDR3 reads CASRSGGSIEAFF. In DNA, the CDR3 is TGTGCCAGCAGGTCAGGGGGGTCCATTGAAGCTTTCTTT.

V gene TRBV28 combines with J gene TRBJ1-2; D gene uncertain. From germline, CDR1 is MDHEN and CDR2 SYDVKM. V shed 2 bases and J shed 5 bases, with 6 bases lying between them. There are 12 residues in the CDR3. The CDR3 spells CASSLAGYGYTF. As DNA, the CDR3 is TGTGCCAGCAGTTTAGCCGGGTATGGCTACACCTTC.

This clone showed up just a few times. V is TRBV3-1 (or the pseudogene TRBV3-2) and J is TRBJ1-2; a weak D match, TRBD1 (6 bases). The CDR3 has 16 residues. Germline lookup yields CDR1 LGHDT and CDR2 YNNKEL (reference sequence). The ends were cut back, 1 base at V and 7 bases at J, with 19 bases in the middle. Here the CDR3 reads CASSQASIGGAGGYTF. The DNA for the CDR3 is TGTGCCAGCAGCCAAGCCTCGATCGGGGGGGCTGGTGGCTACACCTTC.

This clone was recorded only once. The rearrangement links TRBV5-1 to TRBJ2-5; possibly TRBD1 for D (5 bases). This CDR3 is built from 14 residues. Germline CDR1 reads SGHRS; CDR2 reads YFSETQ. Trimming removed 3 bases from V and 1 base from J, with 10 bases in between. The CDR3 nucleotides read TGCGCCAGCAGCTCCCAGACAGCCCAAGAGACCCAGTACTTC. This gives the protein CASSSQTAQETQYF.

CDR3 sequence: CASSHRGGSGQTYEQYF. The DNA of the CDR3 is TGTGCCAGCAGTCACCGAGGGGGTAGCGGGCAGACCTACGAGCAGTACTTC. The chain is built from TRBV6-6 and TRBJ2-7, with D tentatively TRBD2 (7 bases). The CDR3 has 17 amino acids. Per germline, CDR1 MNHNY and CDR2 SVGAGI (reference sequence). Trimming left V 5 bases short and J 2 bases short, with 22 bases between.

V usage is TRBV24-1 and J usage is TRBJ2-1, with 9 positions matching TRBD2. Per germline, CDR1 KGHDR and CDR2 SFDVKD. Germline trimming cut 6 bases from V and 4 bases from J; bases unmatched to any gene: 9. The CDR3 is 16 residues long. The CDR3: CATSTISGGPYNEQFF. For the CDR3, the DNA is TGTGCCACCAGTACCATTAGCGGGGGACCATACAATGAGCAGTTCTTC.

The chain recombines TRBV15 with TRBJ2-3, with D possibly matching TRBD1 (5 bases). The germline V gene encodes CDR1 LNHNV and CDR2 YYDKDF (reference sequence). This CDR3 comprises 14 residues. Trimming took 5 bases from V and 7 from J, leaving 16 bases between them. CDR3 sequence: CATSEEPHRNTQYF. CDR3 sequence (DNA): TGTGCCACCAGCGAAGAGCCCCACAGGAATACGCAGTATTTT.

This clone has only one observation. The V call is TRBV4-2, the J call TRBJ1-2, with TRBD1 identical over 9 bases. The junction had 7 bases not matched to a gene; V was cut back by 0 bases and J by 8 bases. The CDR3 length is 15 residues. Germline V lookup: CDR1 LGHNA, CDR2 YNFKEQ. The CDR3 loop is CASSQDNPGQGGYTF. CDR3 nucleotide sequence: TGTGCCAGCAGCCAAGATAACCCGGGACAGGGCGGCTACACCTTC.

The CDR3 spells CASSLGTGNEQFF. DNA of the CDR3: TGCGCCAGCAGCTTGGGGACAGGGAATGAGCAGTTCTTC. The chain carries TRBV5-1 and TRBJ2-1; 8 nucleotides align to TRBD1. CDR1 is SGHRS, CDR2 YFSETQ, per germline. V lost 0 bases and J lost 7; bases outside the gene matches: 0. The length of the CDR3 is 13 residues.

The V and J genes are TRBV28 and TRBJ1-2; D is perhaps TRBD1 (5 bases). The CDR3 contains 12 residues. The V end was cut by 9 bases, the J end by 8 bases, with 16 bases between. The germline V gene has CDR1 MDHEN and CDR2 SYDVKM. The CDR3 region has the DNA TGTGCCAGTACTACAGGACCGTACGGCTACACCTTC. Translation gives CASTTGPYGYTF.

The chain recombines TRBV9 with TRBJ2-5, with 8 nucleotides matching TRBD2. The germline V gene has CDR1 SGDLS and CDR2 YYNGEE. The CDR3 consists of 15 residues. Trimming at V came to 4 bases and at J to 4 bases, leaving 9 bases not matched to a gene. The CDR3 is CASSYSGTEGETQYF. The CDR3 bases are TGTGCCAGCAGCTATAGCGGGACGGAAGGAGAGACCCAGTACTTC.

V gene TRBV4-1 combines with J gene TRBJ1-3; D call uncertain. Germline V gives CDR1 MGHRA, CDR2 YSYEKL. The CDR3 has 16 amino acids. V was trimmed by 2 bases and J by 0 bases, leaving 11 bases between them. The DNA for the CDR3 is TGCGCCAGCAGCCAATACGCCGTAGCCTCTGGAAACACCATATATTTT. Amino acids: CASSQYAVASGNTIYF.

This chain links TRBV7-8 with TRBJ2-2, with 9 positions matching TRBD1. This CDR3 contains 16 residues. Losses at the gene ends were 5 bases for V and 6 bases for J; bases not matched to a gene: 10. CDR1 and CDR2 from the germline V gene are SGHVS and FQNEAQ. The CDR3 sequence is CASSHRTGVVAGELFF. The CDR3 nucleotides read TGTGCCAGCAGCCACCGGACAGGGGTGGTTGCCGGGGAGCTGTTTTTT.

This rearrangement joins TRBV27 to TRBJ2-1; D possibly corresponds to TRBD1 (6 bases). Germline CDR1 reads MNHEY; CDR2 reads SMNVEV (reference sequence). The CDR3 is 15 residues long. Between the trimmed V and J ends, which lost 1 base and 4 bases, there was a span of 11 bases. The CDR3 spells CASSLYRVGYNEQFF. The DNA for the CDR3 is TGTGCCAGCAGTTTATACAGGGTAGGGTACAATGAGCAGTTCTTC.

J is TRBJ2-4 and V is TRBV7-9; perhaps TRBD2 as D (7 bases). Trimming took off 5 bases at V and 2 bases at J, with 13 bases between the two ends. Looked up from germline, CDR1 is SEHNR and CDR2 is FQNEAQ (reference sequence). CDR3 length: 15 amino acids. CDR3 DNA sequence: TGTGCCAGCAGCCCCCGGGGGGCGTCCAAAAACATTCAGTACTTC. Amino acid sequence: CASSPRGASKNIQYF.

The chain employs TRBV5-1 and TRBJ1-2; D perhaps matches TRBD1 (5 bases). V was trimmed by 2 bases and J by 7 bases, leaving 18 bases between them. The CDR3 extends over 15 amino acids. In germline, CDR1 is SGHRS, CDR2 YFSETQ. The CDR3 loop is CASSFGSGRSSGYTF. The DNA for the CDR3 is TGCGCCAGCAGCTTCGGGTCAGGGCGTTCCAGTGGCTACACCTTC. The variable domain in full, with the rest retrieved from reference TRBV5-1 and TRBJ1-2, is KAGVTQTPRYLIKTRGQQVTLSCSPISGHRSVSWYQQTPGQGLQFLFEYFSETQRNKGNFPGRFSGRQFSNSRSEMNVSTLELGDSALYLCASSFGSGRSSGYTFGSGTRLTVV.

The V gene is TRBV3-1 (or the pseudogene TRBV3-2), the J gene TRBJ2-3; 12 bases line up with TRBD2. Germline assignment: CDR1 LGHDT and CDR2 YNNKEL (reference sequence). CDR3 size: 15 residues. The V and J ends lost 4 bases and 4 bases, in that order; junction bases with no gene match: 3. The CDR3 DNA sequence: TGTGCCAGCAGCCCTAGCGGGAGGGGGGCAGATACGCAGTATTTT. Translated, it gives CASSPSGRGADTQYF.

V and J are TRBV5-1 and TRBJ2-5; no reliable D call. The CDR3 has 14 amino acids. V lost 1 base to trimming and J lost 5 bases, with 12 bases between them. Germline CDR1 SGHRS, CDR2 YFSETQ. The CDR3 sequence: CASSLMSVMETQYF. CDR3 nucleotide sequence: TGCGCCAGCAGCTTGATGTCCGTTATGGAGACCCAGTACTTC.

V and J are TRBV7-9 and TRBJ1-1; 8 nucleotides line up with TRBD1. The CDR3 runs 13 residues. The germline V gene has CDR1 SEHNR and CDR2 FQNEAQ (reference sequence). Trimming at V came to 2 bases and at J to 11 bases, leaving 7 bases not matched to a gene. This CDR3 is CASSLWGTGSAFF. As DNA, the CDR3 is TGTGCCAGCAGCTTATGGGGGACAGGCTCGGCTTTCTTT.

The chain uses TRBV28 and TRBJ1-3, with 9 nucleotides matching TRBD1. There are 18 residues in the CDR3. Trimming took 5 bases from V and 2 from J; bases not matched to a gene: 13. CDR1 and CDR2 (germline): MDHEN, SYDVKM. DNA of the CDR3: TGTGCCAGCAGTGGCCCCCCGGGACAGGGACGAACTGGAAACACCATATATTTT. Its protein product is CASSGPPGQGRTGNTIYF.

The V and J genes are TRBV7-8 and TRBJ2-2; maybe TRBD2 (5 bases). Germline CDR1 SGHVS, CDR2 FQNEAQ. The length of the CDR3 is 16 residues. Deletions cut 0 bases from V and 13 bases from J, with 21 bases between. CDR3 nucleotides: TGTGCCAGCAGCTTAGCGGAGATTCGGGGAGCCCTGGGGCTGTTTTTT. This codes for CASSLAEIRGALGLFF.

The chain combines TRBV7-3 with TRBJ2-3; D is uncertain. The CDR3 runs 17 residues. V was trimmed by 0 bases and J by 0 bases, leaving 13 bases between them. Looked up from germline, CDR1 is SGHTA and CDR2 is FQGTGA. CDR3 protein: CASSLTGSPSSTDTQYF. The CDR3, as DNA: TGTGCCAGCAGCTTAACGGGCTCTCCCTCTAGCACAGATACGCAGTATTTT.

This clone was seen repeatedly, ten times or more. The chain carries TRBV3-1 (or the pseudogene TRBV3-2) and TRBJ2-4; 10 nucleotides align to TRBD1. The CDR3 consists of 15 residues. Unmatched junction bases numbered 6, after V lost 3 bases and J lost 7 bases. Germline lookup yields CDR1 LGHDT and CDR2 YNNKEL (reference sequence). The CDR3 DNA is TGTGCCAGCAGCCATCTGGGACAGGGGAGGAACATTCAGTACTTC. Protein product: CASSHLGQGRNIQYF.

The J gene is TRBJ2-2, the V gene TRBV19; no firm D call. Germline values: CDR1 LNHDA, CDR2 SQIVND (reference sequence). V was pared by 5 bases and J by 5 bases, with 12 bases between. The CDR3 has 14 amino acids. DNA for the CDR3: TGTGCCAGTAGTCCTCGAGGAGCAACCGGGGAGCTGTTTTTT. Amino acid sequence: CASSPRGATGELFF. Full variable domain (remainder filled in from reference TRBV19 and TRBJ2-2): DGGITQSPKYLFRKEGQNVTLSCEQNLNHDAMYWYRQDPGQGLRLIYYSQIVNDFQKGDIAEGYSVSREKKESFPLTVTSAQKNPTAFYLCASSPRGATGELFFGEGSRLTVL.

This chain joins TRBV4-2 and TRBJ2-3, with D possibly matching TRBD2 (5 bases). Trimming took 0 bases from V and 4 from J, leaving 11 bases between them. The CDR3 totals 15 residues. Germline assignment: CDR1 LGHNA and CDR2 YNFKEQ. The CDR3 sequence is CASSQDKSGPDTQYF. Written as DNA, the CDR3 is TGTGCCAGCAGCCAAGATAAAAGCGGCCCAGATACGCAGTATTTT.

The chain combines TRBV19 with TRBJ2-5; 9 bases agree with TRBD2. CDR1 is LNHDA, CDR2 SQIVND, per germline (reference sequence). The ends lost 4 bases at V and 2 bases at J; junction bases unmatched: 5. The CDR3 is made up of 15 amino acids. CDR3 loop: CASSRPGLAQETQYF. The CDR3 DNA reads TGTGCCAGTAGTAGACCGGGACTAGCTCAAGAGACCCAGTACTTC.

In the case of this clone: This CDR3 is also generated by other DNA sequences in the sample. The chain couples TRBV19 to TRBJ1-1, with D unresolved. The CDR3 runs 11 residues. Germline lookup yields CDR1 LNHDA and CDR2 SQIVND (reference sequence). The ends were cut back, 5 bases at V and 3 bases at J, with 4 bases in the middle. CDR3 protein: CASSPDTEAFF. The CDR3 region has the DNA TGTGCCAGTAGTCCGGACACTGAAGCTTTCTTT.